This T cell receptor (beta chain) was sequenced during a study of beta chain features in type 1 diabetes. Study-wide results and limits: Whether HLA type influences TCRB rearrangement remained unresolved here. People with Type 1 diabetes carried modestly yet significantly shorter TCRB CDR3s in all four CD4+ subsets.

Turning to this clone: Antigen unknown.

The whole isolated RNA underwent reverse transcription, so sequencing captured expressed TCRB transcripts. The table came from immunoSEQ multiplex PCR; TCRdb's copy has only in-frame clones and leaves some out. Found here are roughly 400,000 clones, about 14% of them singletons; the top ten hold around 0.02%. There are 16 residues in the CDR3. Germline-derived CDR1 and CDR2 are SGHVS and FQNEAQ. The V and J ends lost 4 bases and 6 bases, in that order; junction bases with no gene match: 11. This clonotype originated in a woman between 18 and 30 years old in good health. The chain combines TRBV7-8 with TRBJ2-2; the match to TRBD1 covers 7 bases. Sequencing was performed on naive CD4+ T cells from blood. CDR3 residues: CASSYPRQGGAGELFF. DNA for the CDR3: TGTGCCAGCAGCTACCCCCGACAGGGTGGCGCCGGGGAGCTGTTTTTT.